This T cell receptor (beta chain) stems from a study of shared clonotypes between healthy human individuals. Background on the study: Researchers assigned three CD4 naive, three CD4 memory, two CD8 naive and one CD8 memory plate to each donor.

Germline V gene sequence: CDR1 SNHLY, CDR2 FYNNEI. Trimming removed 0 bases from V and 0 bases from J; junction bases left unmatched: 1. CDR3 length: 15 amino acids. About this clone: Antigen unknown.

Terminally differentiated effector memory CD45RA+ cells were left out of the naive CD8 fraction, which was CD45RO-negative and positively selected for CCR7. Study-wide results and caveats: Naive subsets tended to show greater estimated richness than memory subsets.

In the study's own analysis: Junction-only sequences produced by ImmunoSEQ had no quality scores, so filtering differed. The assay was immunoSEQ multiplex PCR, and TCRdb's table has in-frame clones only and misses some. V, J and clone size are those of that table, while D and trimming were read from the DNA. The sample carries 1.5 million to 2.5 million clones, about 95% recorded once. The sample comprised naive CD8+ T cells sorted from blood. This TCR was recovered from a man between 18 and 35 years old in good health. V and J are TRBV2 and TRBJ1-1; 7 bases fit TRBD1. CDR3 DNA: TGTGCCAGCAGTGAAGCGACAGGGATGAACACTGAAGCTTTCTTT. It encodes CASSEATGMNTEAFF.